These 16 T cell receptor beta chains were all obtained from the same sample, sequenced in a study of T cell responses to AZD1222 COVID-19 vaccine. TCRdb keeps only in-frame clones here, not all; method: immunoSEQ multiplex PCR. The sample has about 120,000 clones, more than 75% seen once. Sequenced material: peripheral blood, taken on day 0 of AZD1222 vaccination. Every receptor here comes from an adult in good health.

The rearrangement joins TRBV7-8 to TRBJ1-3; 7 bases map to TRBD1. The CDR3 runs to 16 residues. V shed 1 base, J shed 4 bases, and the junction held 7 bases outside the gene matches. The germline gives CDR1 SGHVS, CDR2 FQNEAQ. The CDR3 loop is CASSLEEGARGNTIYF. In nucleotides, the CDR3 is TGTGCCAGCAGCTTAGAGGAGGGGGCAAGAGGAAACACCATATATTTT.

The rearrangement links TRBV30 to TRBJ2-3; perhaps TRBD1 as D (5 bases). Trimming took off 0 bases at V and 2 bases at J, with 21 bases between the two ends. CDR1 and CDR2 from the germline V gene are GTSNPN and SVGIG (reference sequence). This CDR3 spans 18 amino acids. The CDR3 region is CAWSVRAAGAKFTDTQYF. DNA of the CDR3: TGTGCCTGGAGTGTACGGGCTGCTGGGGCGAAATTCACAGATACGCAGTATTTT.

The count of this clone is one. As DNA, the CDR3 is TGCGCCAGCAGCTTGGCCGGGACTAAAGGGACCGGGGAGCTGTTTTTT. Translating it yields CASSLAGTKGTGELFF. The chain has TRBV5-1 and TRBJ2-2; 7 bases match TRBD2. Trimming at V came to 0 bases and at J to 5 bases, leaving 7 bases not matched to a gene. Per germline, CDR1 SGHRS and CDR2 YFSETQ. The CDR3 contains 16 residues. Full variable domain (missing parts from reference TRBV5-1 and TRBJ2-2): KAGVTQTPRYLIKTRGQQVTLSCSPISGHRSVSWYQQTPGQGLQFLFEYFSETQRNKGNFPGRFSGRQFSNSRSEMNVSTLELGDSALYLCASSLAGTKGTGELFFGEGSRLTVL.

This chain joins TRBV11-3 and TRBJ1-3; no clear D gene. The V end was cut by 1 base, the J end by 0 bases, with 4 bases between. Germline lookup yields CDR1 SGHNT and CDR2 YENEEA. This CDR3 is 14 amino acids long. CDR3 amino acids: CASSLGSSGNTIYF. The CDR3 DNA follows: TGTGCCAGCAGCTTAGGGAGCTCTGGAAACACCATATATTTT.

V usage is TRBV28 and J usage is TRBJ1-2; unclear D gene. Germline loops: CDR1 MDHEN, CDR2 SYDVKM. This CDR3 has 15 residues. V dropped 5 bases and J dropped 2 bases, with 15 bases sitting between them. As DNA, the CDR3 is TGTGCCAGCAGTCCTACCGAGGGTCGGAACTATGGCTACACCTTC. Amino acid sequence: CASSPTEGRNYGYTF.

The chain joins TRBV5-5 to TRBJ2-7; tentatively, D is TRBD1 (5 bases). The CDR3 length is 12 residues. The germline V gene encodes CDR1 SGHKS and CDR2 YYEKEE (reference sequence). Between the trimmed V and J ends, which lost 5 bases and 2 bases, there was a span of 8 bases. CDR3 in DNA: TGTGCCAGCAGTCCGACAGCCTACGAGCAGTACTTC. This encodes CASSPTAYEQYF.

This clone showed up just a few times. V and J are TRBV5-1 and TRBJ1-4; D gene uncertain. Trimming cost V 2 bases and J 3 bases, with 17 bases left between them. CDR1 is SGHRS, CDR2 YFSETQ, per germline. The CDR3 sequence is 17 residues long. CDR3 in amino acids: CASSFRAQYGANEKLFF. The CDR3 region has the DNA TGCGCCAGCAGCTTCCGGGCCCAATATGGAGCTAATGAAAAACTGTTTTTT.

In this sample, this clone turned up once. The chain has TRBV29-1 and TRBJ2-1, with TRBD2 as a possible D gene (6 bases). Deletions cut 6 bases from V and 9 bases from J, with 21 bases between. The CDR3 sequence is 14 residues long. In germline, CDR1 is SQVTM, CDR2 ANQGSEA. CDR3 amino acids: CSVGWGGRDREQFF. CDR3 nucleotide sequence: TGCAGCGTGGGGTGGGGAGGTAGGGATCGTGAGCAGTTCTTC.

The chain is built from TRBV11-2 and TRBJ2-7, with D unclear. From germline, CDR1 is SGHAT and CDR2 FQNNGV. V lost 0 bases and J 2 bases, leaving 14 bases between the germline ends. The CDR3 loop spans 16 amino acids. The CDR3 bases are TGTGCCAGCAGCTTAGATCTGGCAGCCAGTGCCTACGAGCAGTACTTC. Protein product: CASSLDLAASAYEQYF.

The V call is TRBV5-1, the J call TRBJ2-3; D is unresolved. Germline CDR1 and CDR2: SGHRS and YFSETQ. Trimming stripped 0 bases from V and 5 bases from J, with 7 bases between. This CDR3 is 13 amino acids long. CDR3 sequence (DNA): TGCGCCAGCAGCTTGGCCAGAGGAGATACGCAGTATTTT. This translates into CASSLARGDTQYF.

The gene calls are TRBV21-1 and TRBJ2-1; the table's D call, TRBD2, has no DNA check behind it. TRBV21-1 has pseudogene status. This CDR3 has 18 amino acids. DNA of the CDR3: TGTGCCAGCTTGGCACCTCTAGCGGGAGGGCCTTACTACAATGAGCAGTTCTTC. Protein product: CASLAPLAGGPYYNEQFF.

This chain uses TRBV5-1 with TRBJ2-3, with a tentative D call TRBD1 (5 bases). V was cut by 0 bases and J by 0 bases, with 8 bases left in between. CDR3 length: 15 amino acids. In germline, CDR1 is SGHRS, CDR2 YFSETQ. CDR3 in DNA: TGCGCCAGCAGCTTGGCACAGGCTAGCACAGATACGCAGTATTTT. Encoded protein: CASSLAQASTDTQYF.

The gene calls are TRBV5-1 and TRBJ1-2; D gene unclear. CDR1 SGHRS and CDR2 YFSETQ come from the germline V gene. Between the trimmed V and J ends, which lost 0 bases and 4 bases, there was a span of 7 bases. The CDR3 has 13 amino acids. This chain's CDR3 is CASSLAVSYGYTF. CDR3 coding DNA: TGCGCCAGCAGCTTGGCCGTGAGCTATGGCTACACCTTC.

By sample fraction, this clone is medium-sized (0.01 to 0.1%). This chain joins TRBV4-1 and TRBJ1-1; D call uncertain. The CDR3 extends over 16 amino acids. CDR1 MGHRA and CDR2 YSYEKL come from the germline V gene. V gave up 5 bases and J gave up 4 bases, with 20 bases separating them. The DNA of the CDR3 is TGCGCCAGCAGCGGAGTGGGGTATTTTGTGGGCACTGAAGCTTTCTTT. Its translation: CASSGVGYFVGTEAFF.

The CDR3 is CASSIGMRDEQYF. The CDR3 region has the DNA TGTGCCAGTAGTATCGGTATGAGGGACGAGCAGTACTTC. The chain combines TRBV19 with TRBJ2-7; D is possibly TRBD2 (5 bases). The CDR3 loop spans 13 amino acids. Trimming removed 3 bases from V and 5 bases from J, with 11 bases in between. Germline V gene lookup returns CDR1 LNHDA and CDR2 SQIVND (reference sequence).

J is TRBJ1-5 and V is TRBV19; no reliable D call. V was shortened by 6 bases and J by 4 bases, with 10 bases between the two germline ends. Germline loops: CDR1 LNHDA, CDR2 SQIVND (reference sequence). The CDR3 totals 13 residues. The CDR3 spells CASSPGFNQPQHF. The CDR3 nucleotides read TGTGCCAGTAGCCCCGGGTTTAATCAGCCCCAGCATTTT.